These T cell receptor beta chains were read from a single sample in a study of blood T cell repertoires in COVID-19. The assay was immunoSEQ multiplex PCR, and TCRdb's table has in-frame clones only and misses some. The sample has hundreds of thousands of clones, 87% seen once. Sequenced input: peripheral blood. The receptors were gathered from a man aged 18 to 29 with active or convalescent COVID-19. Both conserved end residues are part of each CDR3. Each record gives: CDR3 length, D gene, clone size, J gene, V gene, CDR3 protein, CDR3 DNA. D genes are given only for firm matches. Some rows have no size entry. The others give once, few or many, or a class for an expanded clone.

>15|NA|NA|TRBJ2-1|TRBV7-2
CASSATGNSYNEQFF
TGTGCCAGCAGCGCCACCGGGAACTCCTACAATGAGCAGTTCTTC
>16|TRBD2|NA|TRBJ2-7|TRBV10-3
CAISELGLAGSYEQYF
TGTGCCATCAGTGAGTTGGGACTAGCGGGATCTTACGAGCAGTACTTC
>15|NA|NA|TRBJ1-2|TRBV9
CASSPQMRGLDGYTF
TGTGCCAGCAGCCCCCAGATGAGAGGGTTGGATGGCTACACCTTC
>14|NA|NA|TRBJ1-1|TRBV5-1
CASSPHLGSTEAFF
TGCGCCAGCAGCCCCCACCTTGGGAGCACTGAAGCTTTCTTT
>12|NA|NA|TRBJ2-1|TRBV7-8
CASSPQRAEQFF
TGTGCCAGCAGCCCCCAGAGGGCGGAGCAGTTCTTC
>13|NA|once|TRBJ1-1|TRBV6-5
CATSFGGGTEAFF
TGTGCCACGTCCTTTGGGGGGGGCACTGAAGCTTTCTTT
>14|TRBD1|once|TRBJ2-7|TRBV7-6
CASSPDRGPYEQYF
TGTGCCAGCAGCCCAGACAGGGGACCCTACGAGCAGTACTTC
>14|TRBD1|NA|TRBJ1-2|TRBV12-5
CASGFSTGHYGYTF
TGTGCTAGTGGTTTTTCGACAGGGCACTATGGCTACACCTTC
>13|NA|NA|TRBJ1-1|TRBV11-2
CASSWAQGTEAFF
TGTGCCAGCAGCTGGGCACAGGGAACTGAAGCTTTCTTT
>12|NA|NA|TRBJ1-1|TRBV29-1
CSVIDRGRGAFF
TGCAGCGTTATCGACCGGGGTCGTGGAGCTTTCTTT
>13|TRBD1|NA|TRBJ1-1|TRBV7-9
CASSGDRNTEAFF
TGTGCCAGCAGTGGGGACAGGAACACTGAAGCTTTCTTT
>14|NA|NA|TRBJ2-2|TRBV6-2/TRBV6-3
CASSYFRGAGELFF
TGTGCCAGCAGTTACTTCAGGGGTGCCGGGGAGCTGTTTTTT
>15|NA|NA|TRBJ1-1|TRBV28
CASRYLTGLRTEAFF
TGTGCCAGCAGGTACCTTACAGGGTTACGCACTGAAGCTTTCTTT
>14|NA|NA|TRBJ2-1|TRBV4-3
CASSQTAAYNEQFF
TGCGCCAGCAGCCAAACAGCCGCCTACAATGAGCAGTTCTTC
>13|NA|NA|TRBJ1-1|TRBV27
CASSLDRGTEAFF
TGTGCCAGCAGTCTAGATAGGGGCACTGAAGCTTTCTTT
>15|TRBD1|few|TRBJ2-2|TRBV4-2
CASSHTGDGTGELFF
TGTGCCAGCAGCCACACAGGGGATGGGACCGGGGAGCTGTTTTTT
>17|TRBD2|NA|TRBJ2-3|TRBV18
CASSPVSGETFGDTQYF
TGTGCCAGCTCACCAGTGAGCGGGGAAACCTTTGGGGATACGCAGTATTTT
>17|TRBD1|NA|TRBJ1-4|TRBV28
CASSLFDTGADLEKLFF
TGTGCCAGCAGTTTATTTGACACAGGGGCCGATCTTGAAAAACTGTTTTTT
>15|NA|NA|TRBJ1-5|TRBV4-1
CASSQGQAHNQPQHF
TGCGCCAGCAGCCAAGGACAGGCACACAATCAGCCCCAGCATTTT
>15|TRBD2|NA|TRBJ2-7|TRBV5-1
CASSLVVGLSYEQYF
TGCGCCAGCAGCTTGGTGGTGGGACTATCCTACGAGCAGTACTTC
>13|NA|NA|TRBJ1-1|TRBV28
CASKTSLNTEAFF
TGTGCCAGCAAGACAAGTTTAAACACTGAAGCTTTCTTT
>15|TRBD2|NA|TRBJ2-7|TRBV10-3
CAISDPGLAPYEQYF
TGTGCCATCAGTGATCCGGGACTAGCGCCCTACGAGCAGTACTTC
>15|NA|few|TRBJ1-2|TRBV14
CASSQDLGTGYGYTF
TGTGCCAGCAGCCAAGATCTGGGGACTGGATATGGCTACACCTTC
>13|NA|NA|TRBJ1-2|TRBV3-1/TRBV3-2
CASSQDEVDGYTF
TGTGCCAGCAGCCAAGATGAGGTGGATGGCTACACCTTC
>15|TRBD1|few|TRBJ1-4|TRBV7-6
CASSGLTGGDEKLFF
TGTGCCAGCAGCGGACTGACAGGGGGTGATGAAAAACTGTTTTTT
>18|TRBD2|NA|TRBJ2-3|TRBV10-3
CAISEGLAGAPRVDTQYF
TGTGCCATCAGTGAGGGACTAGCGGGGGCCCCGAGGGTAGATACGCAGTATTTT
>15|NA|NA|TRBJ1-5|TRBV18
CASSSRSQNNQPQHF
TGTGCCAGCTCATCTAGGAGTCAAAATAATCAGCCCCAGCATTTT
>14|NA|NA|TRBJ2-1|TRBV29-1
CSVDLVVGGNEQFF
TGCAGCGTTGACCTTGTAGTAGGGGGAAATGAGCAGTTCTTC
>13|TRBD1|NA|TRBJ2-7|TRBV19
CASSLGQGYEQYF
TGTGCCAGTAGTTTGGGACAGGGTTACGAGCAGTACTTC
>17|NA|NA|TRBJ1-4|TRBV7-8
CASSLREARGKGEKLFF
TGTGCCAGCAGCTTAAGGGAGGCTCGGGGAAAAGGTGAAAAACTGTTTTTT
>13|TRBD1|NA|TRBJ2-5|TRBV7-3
CASSGDRGETQYF
TGTGCCAGCAGCGGGGACAGGGGAGAGACCCAGTACTTC